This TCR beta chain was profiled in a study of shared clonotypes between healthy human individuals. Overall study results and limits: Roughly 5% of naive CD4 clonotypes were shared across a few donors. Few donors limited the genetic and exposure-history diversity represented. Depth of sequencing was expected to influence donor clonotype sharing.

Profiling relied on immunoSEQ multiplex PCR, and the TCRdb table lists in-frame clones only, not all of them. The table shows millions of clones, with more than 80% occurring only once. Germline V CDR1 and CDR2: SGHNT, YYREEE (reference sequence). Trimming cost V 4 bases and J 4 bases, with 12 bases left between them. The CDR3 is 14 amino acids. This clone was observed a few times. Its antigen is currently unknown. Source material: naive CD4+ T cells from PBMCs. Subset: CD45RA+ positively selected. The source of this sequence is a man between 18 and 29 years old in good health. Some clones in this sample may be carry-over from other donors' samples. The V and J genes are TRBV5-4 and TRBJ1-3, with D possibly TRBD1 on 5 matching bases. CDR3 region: CASSPGGEGNTIYF. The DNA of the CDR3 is TGTGCCAGCAGCCCGGGGGGGGAAGGAAACACCATATATTTT. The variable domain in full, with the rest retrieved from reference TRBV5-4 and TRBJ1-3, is ETGVTQSPTHLIKTRGQQVTLRCSSQSGHNTVSWYQQALGQGPQFIFQYYREEENGRGNFPPRFSGLQFPNYSSELNVNALELDDSALYLCASSPGGEGNTIYFGEGSWLTVV.